Here is one T cell receptor (beta chain) with its context. Antigen: not known. The CDR3 is 14 residues long. V was shortened by 4 bases and J by 2 bases, with 11 bases between the two germline ends. CDR1 SGHRS and CDR2 YFSETQ come from the germline V gene. Using a J-beta primer mix together with a sample-barcoded 5' primer, a second PCR was run for roughly 6 to 12 cycles. Sequencing recovered at least 3 million CDR3-containing paired-end reads from each sample. TCRdb fed the 5' RACE reads into MiXCR, producing one record per CDR3 protein. The sample holds roughly 1.5 million distinct CDR3 sequences, about 45% seen once. Drawing of peripheral blood yielded roughly 9.3 milliliters from each donor. The data were obtained in a study of blood T cells in healthy people across ages. General study results and limits: Naive T cell percentage strongly correlated with TCR beta diversity.

The specimen was blood. The J gene is TRBJ2-3, the V gene TRBV5-1; D may be TRBD1 (6 bases). This clonotype originated in a woman between 18 and 29 years old in good health. CDR3 nucleotides: TGCGCCAGCAGCACCTGGACAGCCACAGATACGCAGTATTTT. Amino acids: CASSTWTATDTQYF.